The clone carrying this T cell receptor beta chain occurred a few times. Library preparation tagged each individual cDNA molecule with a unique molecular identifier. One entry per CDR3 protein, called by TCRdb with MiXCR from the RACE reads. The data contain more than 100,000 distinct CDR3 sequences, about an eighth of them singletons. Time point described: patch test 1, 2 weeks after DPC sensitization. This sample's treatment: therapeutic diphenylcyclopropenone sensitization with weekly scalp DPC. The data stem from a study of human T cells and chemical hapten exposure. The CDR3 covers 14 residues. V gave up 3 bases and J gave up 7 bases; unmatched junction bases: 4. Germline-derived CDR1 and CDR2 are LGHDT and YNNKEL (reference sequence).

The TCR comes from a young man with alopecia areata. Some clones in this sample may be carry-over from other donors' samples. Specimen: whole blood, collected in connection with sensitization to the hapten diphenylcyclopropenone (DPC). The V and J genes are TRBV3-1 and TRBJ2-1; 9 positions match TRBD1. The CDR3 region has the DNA TGTGCCAGCAGCCATAAGACAGGGGGAAATGAGCAGTTCTTC. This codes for CASSHKTGGNEQFF.